The subject of this entry is one T cell receptor (beta chain). Its antigen is unknown. Germline trimming cut 3 bases from V and 1 base from J; bases unmatched to any gene: 8. This CDR3 spans 16 amino acids. Germline CDR1 is LNHNV and CDR2 is YYDKDF (reference sequence). A multiplex PCR was run with 60 Vbeta primers and 13 Jbeta primers. Profiling relied on immunoSEQ multiplex PCR, and the TCRdb table lists in-frame clones only, not all of them. The sample gives about 130,000 clones, under 90% of which show up once; less than 0.75% is in the top ten. This sample is drawn from a study of cytomegalovirus exposure and HLA in healthy donors. General observations from the study: Donors were assumed by presence/absence analyses to have roughly uniform sequencing depth.

The TCR sequence derives from a young man in good health and CMV-seronegative. V and J are TRBV15 and TRBJ2-7; TRBD1 matches at 8 bases. The specimen sequenced was PBMCs. The chain's CDR3 is CATSRQRQGPSYEQYF. For the CDR3, the DNA is TGTGCCACCAGCAGGCAAAGACAGGGGCCTTCCTACGAGCAGTACTTC.